These T cell receptor beta chains were read from a single sample in a study of cytotoxic CD8 clonotypes in ibrutinib-treated CLL. The repertoire was sequenced with immunoSEQ multiplex PCR; TCRdb's copy has only in-frame clones and lacks some. The profile shows hundreds of thousands of clones, roughly 70% of them singletons. The sequences come from PBMCs, collected after 24 months of ibrutinib treatment. All receptors derive from a human donor with chronic lymphocytic leukemia. CDR3s include the opening cysteine and the closing phenylalanine or tryptophan. The D gene is left open where the match is weak. Expanded clones are given a class, and other clones once, few, many or no size at all.

D	V	J	size	DNA	CDR3
NA	TRBV11-2	TRBJ2-7	NA	TGTGCCAGCGAAGCGGACGAGCAGTACTTC	CASEADEQYF
NA	TRBV6-5	TRBJ2-7	few	TGTGCCAGCAGTTACTCGCGGTCGGGTTCCGAGCAGTACTTC	CASSYSRSGSEQYF
NA	TRBV28	TRBJ1-4	NA	TGTGCCAGCACTCGCGGGGGGGCAAAACTGTTTTTT	CASTRGGAKLFF
NA	TRBV14	TRBJ1-5	NA	TGTGCCAGCAGCCAAGAGCCCCAGGTCCGCTATCAGCCCCAGCATTTT	CASSQEPQVRYQPQHF
NA	TRBV27	TRBJ2-7	NA	TGTGCCAGCAGCTACCAAGACTCAGCGAGCGAGCAGTACTTC	CASSYQDSASEQYF
NA	TRBV11-3	TRBJ1-1	NA	TGTGCCAGCAGCTTAGACGGAACTGAAGCTTTCTTT	CASSLDGTEAFF
TRBD1	TRBV10-3	TRBJ2-1	NA	TGTGCCATCAGTGACCTACAGGGGAGCTCCTACAATGAGCAGTTCTTC	CAISDLQGSSYNEQFF
TRBD1	TRBV5-1	TRBJ1-2	NA	TGCGCCAGCAGCCATGGGACAGCGGCTGGCTACACCTTC	CASSHGTAAGYTF
NA	TRBV7-2	TRBJ2-1	NA	TGTGCCAGCAGCTTAGTGTTAGGGCGGGACCCCTACAATGAGCAGTTCTTC	CASSLVLGRDPYNEQFF
TRBD2	TRBV2	TRBJ2-7	NA	TGTGCCAGCAGTGAAGCGCTTCGGGGAGGGCGCGAGCAGTACTTC	CASSEALRGGREQYF
NA	TRBV4-2	TRBJ2-1	few	TGTGCCAGCAGCCAAGATTTTGGGACTTCCAATGAGCAGTTCTTC	CASSQDFGTSNEQFF
NA	TRBV4-3	TRBJ2-7	few	TGCGCCAGCAGCCAAGATCGTCTGAGCTCCTACGAGCAGTACTTC	CASSQDRLSSYEQYF
NA	TRBV18	TRBJ1-2	few	TGTGCCAGCTCTCCCGACGGGGCGTTAGGCTACACCTTC	CASSPDGALGYTF
TRBD2	TRBV7-7	TRBJ2-3	NA	TGTGCTAGCAGCGGGGGACTAGCGGGCACAGATACGCAGTATTTT	CASSGGLAGTDTQYF
TRBD1	TRBV19	TRBJ2-7	NA	TGTGCCAGTAGTACCGGGACAGGGTTCAGGTACGAGCAGTACTTC	CASSTGTGFRYEQYF
TRBD1	TRBV27	TRBJ2-7	NA	TGTGCCAGCATGGGGACAGGGAGCTCCTACGAGCAGTACTTC	CASMGTGSSYEQYF
NA	TRBV5-4	TRBJ2-5	few	TGTGCCAGCAGCTCCGCCGAGGGGTTCAGAGAGACCCAGTACTTC	CASSSAEGFRETQYF
NA	TRBV30	TRBJ1-5	NA	TGTGCCTTAACTTTGGAGGGACAGCCCCAGCATTTT	CALTLEGQPQHF
TRBD1	TRBV29-1	TRBJ1-2	few	TGCAGCGTTGACGACAGGGCCCACTATGGCTACACCTTC	CSVDDRAHYGYTF
NA	TRBV30	TRBJ2-3	NA	TGTGCCTGGAGTGTAGGGCGGGTAAGCACAGATACGCAGTATTTT	CAWSVGRVSTDTQYF
TRBD1	TRBV2	TRBJ2-5	NA	TGTGCCAGCAGTGATGACAGGGCTCAGGAGACCCAGTACTTC	CASSDDRAQETQYF
TRBD1	TRBV2	TRBJ1-2	NA	TGTGCCAGCAGATCCCTGGGACAGGGAGGGGGCTACACCTTC	CASRSLGQGGGYTF
NA	TRBV10-1	TRBJ1-5	NA	TGCGCCAGCAGTGAGCAGAATCAGCCCCAGCATTTT	CASSEQNQPQHF
NA	TRBV27	TRBJ2-6	NA	TGTGCCAGCACTTCTGGGGCCAACGTCCTGACTTTC	CASTSGANVLTF
TRBD1	TRBV2	TRBJ1-5	few	TGTGCCAGCAGCCCCGGGACAGGGGTCGACAATCAGCCCCAGCATTTT	CASSPGTGVDNQPQHF
TRBD1	TRBV29-1	TRBJ1-1	NA	TGCAGCGCAAGAACAGGGGGCGCTTTACTGGGAGCTGAAGCTTTCTTT	CSARTGGALLGAEAFF
NA	TRBV7-3	TRBJ2-1	NA	TGTGCCAGCAGCCGCGGGGGACAGTCGGGGAATGAGCAGTTCTTC	CASSRGGQSGNEQFF